These 15 T cell receptor beta chains were sequenced from one sample in a study of blood T cell repertoires in COVID-19. TCRdb's copy holds only in-frame clones and misses some; the assay was immunoSEQ multiplex PCR. The sample shows more than 95,000 clones, 91% of them seen only once. The sequenced material came from peripheral blood. The receptors here all came from a human donor in a cohort sampled during active COVID-19.

The V and J genes are TRBV9 and TRBJ2-1; 7 nucleotides line up with TRBD1. The V gene's germline CDR1 is SGDLS and CDR2 YYNGEE. This CDR3 is 15 amino acids long. Trimming cost V 2 bases and J 5 bases; bases outside gene matches: 7. The CDR3 DNA is TGTGCCAGCAGCGTCAGTTGGGACAGTAACAATGAGCAGTTCTTC. Translated: CASSVSWDSNNEQFF.

The rearrangement links TRBV5-5 to TRBJ1-1, with D possibly TRBD1 on 5 matching bases. The length of the CDR3 is 16 residues. Germline CDR1 and CDR2: SGHKS and YYEKEE (reference sequence). V was trimmed by 3 bases and J by 2 bases, leaving 17 bases between them. This chain's CDR3 is CASSWRAGQRNTEAFF. The CDR3 nucleotides are TGTGCCAGCAGCTGGAGGGCAGGACAACGAAACACTGAAGCTTTCTTT.

This clone was seen only once. This chain links TRBV9 with TRBJ1-4, with 7 positions matching TRBD1. The germline gives CDR1 SGDLS, CDR2 YYNGEE. The junction had 16 bases not matched to a gene; V was cut back by 4 bases and J by 10 bases. The CDR3 length is 16 residues. CDR3 amino acids: CASSLGQVPVGGKLFF. CDR3 DNA sequence: TGTGCCAGCAGCCTTGGACAGGTCCCCGTCGGGGGAAAACTGTTTTTT.

The V gene is TRBV30, the J gene TRBJ1-6; perhaps TRBD1 as D (6 bases). Germline V lookup: CDR1 GTSNPN, CDR2 SVGIG (reference sequence). V shed 1 base and J shed 9 bases, with 16 bases lying between them. CDR3 length: 15 residues. CDR3 protein: CAWSGSGGQSSPLHF. CDR3 bases: TGTGCCTGGAGTGGTTCGGGGGGGCAAAGTTCACCCCTCCACTTT. Looking up the rest from reference TRBV30 and TRBJ1-6 gives the full variable domain: SQTIHQWPATLVQPVGSPLSLECTVEGTSNPNLYWYRQAAGRGLQLLFYSVGIGQISSEVPQNLSASRPQDRQFILSSKKLLLSDSGFYLCAWSGSGGQSSPLHFGNGTRLTVT.

This chain connects TRBV4-3 to TRBJ2-1; 9 nucleotides agree with TRBD1. This CDR3 is 18 amino acids long. The J segment lost 3 bases and the V segment lost 0 bases, leaving 9 bases of the junction unmatched. Germline V lookup: CDR1 LGHNA, CDR2 YSLEER. Here the CDR3 DNA reads TGCGCCAGCAGCCAAGACTTTACCGGGACAGGGATCTACAATGAGCAGTTCTTC. Translation gives CASSQDFTGTGIYNEQFF.

This clone was counted a single time. The V gene is TRBV4-3, the J gene TRBJ1-2; tentatively, D is TRBD1 (5 bases). The length of the CDR3 is 14 residues. Trimming left V 3 bases short and J 4 bases short, with 12 bases between. Germline loops: CDR1 LGHNA, CDR2 YSLEER. The DNA of the CDR3 is TGCGCCAGCAGCCATGGGGGGAGCGGCTATGGCTACACCTTC. The encoded protein is CASSHGGSGYGYTF.

CDR3: CASSQDWGPTREQFF. The CDR3 nucleotides are TGCGCCAGCAGCCAAGACTGGGGGCCCACGAGAGAGCAGTTCTTC. The V gene is TRBV4-3, the J gene TRBJ2-1; D possibly corresponds to TRBD1 (6 bases). V was pared by 0 bases and J by 10 bases, with 16 bases between. CDR3 size: 15 residues. Germline-derived CDR1 and CDR2 are LGHNA and YSLEER.

The CDR3 reads CASSKGQYNSPLHF. The CDR3 nucleotides read TGTGCCAGCAGCAAGGGACAGTATAATTCACCCCTCCACTTT. This rearrangement joins TRBV2 to TRBJ1-6; 7 bases are a match to TRBD1. Germline V gene sequence: CDR1 SNHLY, CDR2 FYNNEI. The CDR3 loop spans 14 amino acids. Trimming removed 6 bases from V and 4 bases from J; junction bases left unmatched: 3.

The rearrangement uses TRBV4-3 and TRBJ2-5; 7 nucleotides align to TRBD2. Trimming at V came to 0 bases and at J to 2 bases, leaving 9 bases not matched to a gene. The CDR3 runs 17 residues. Germline V gives CDR1 LGHNA, CDR2 YSLEER. The CDR3 DNA reads as TGCGCCAGCAGCCAAGATCTAGGCGGGAGTAGTCAAGAGACCCAGTACTTC. Translated: CASSQDLGGSSQETQYF.

This rearrangement joins TRBV4-2 to TRBJ1-2; no firm D call. Germline CDR1 is LGHNA and CDR2 is YNFKEQ. V was trimmed by 3 bases and J by 7 bases, leaving 15 bases between them. This CDR3 spans 14 amino acids. CDR3 loop: CASSQEAWAGGYTF. The DNA of the CDR3 is TGTGCCAGCAGCCAGGAGGCGTGGGCGGGTGGCTACACCTTC.

The chain carries TRBV6-2 or TRBV6-3 and TRBJ2-7, with 7 positions matching TRBD1. The junction had 11 bases not matched to a gene; V was cut back by 6 bases and J by 6 bases. Germline V lookup: CDR1 MNHEY, CDR2 SVGEGT. The CDR3 totals 14 residues. The chain's CDR3 is CASSRDRVAFEQYF. The CDR3 bases are TGTGCCAGCAGCCGGGACAGAGTCGCCTTCGAGCAGTACTTC.

This clone was seen only a few times. The same CDR3 also results from other DNA sequences found in this sample. This chain uses TRBV19 with TRBJ2-7; possibly TRBD1 for D (5 bases). Deletions cut 1 base from V and 3 bases from J, with 7 bases between. The germline gives CDR1 LNHDA, CDR2 SQIVND (reference sequence). The CDR3 length is 13 residues. DNA of the CDR3: TGTGCCAGTAGTATAGGCACAGGCTACGAGCAGTACTTC. Translation: CASSIGTGYEQYF.

A remark on this clone: An end of the junction does not agree with germline; a read error may underlie this. V gene TRBV10-3 combines with J gene TRBJ2-6, with D possibly TRBD1 on 6 matching bases. The CDR3 spans 19 residues. Germline V gene lookup returns CDR1 ENHRY and CDR2 SYGVKD. The CDR3 DNA reads as TGTGTCATCAGTGCTCCCCGGGACACGACATTCTCTGGGGCCAACGTCCTGACTTTC. Its protein is CVISAPRDTTFSGANVLTF.

The rearrangement links TRBV4-2 to TRBJ1-2; TRBD1 agrees at 10 bases. CDR1 is LGHNA and CDR2 is YNFKEQ in the germline V gene. V trimming: 4 bases; J trimming: 4 bases; junction bases outside the gene matches: 12. The CDR3 sequence is 17 residues long. CDR3 bases: TGTGCCAGCAGCCGAAACCTCGACAGGGGGCTGGGCTATGGCTACACCTTC. Residues: CASSRNLDRGLGYGYTF.

The V and J genes are TRBV5-1 and TRBJ1-6, with D unclear. V lost 0 bases, J lost 7 bases, and 14 bases lay in between. This CDR3 has 16 residues. The germline CDR1 and CDR2 sequences are SGHRS and YFSETQ. In DNA, the CDR3 is TGCGCCAGCAGCTTGGATCCCGGACTCCCAAATTCACCCCTCCACTTT. Translated, it gives CASSLDPGLPNSPLHF.